Here is one T cell receptor (beta chain) with its context. Antigen: not known. The sample belongs to a study of shared clonotypes between healthy human individuals. On the study more broadly: The donor group consisted of two women and three men, aged 18 to 49.

Study results and limitations: How much donors shared clonotypes was expected to be affected by sequencing depth. Relative to memory subsets, naive subsets generally showed larger estimated richness.

TCRdb keeps only in-frame clones here, not all; method: immunoSEQ multiplex PCR. The sample shows about 600,000 clones, approximately 97% of them seen only once. CDR1 is MNHEY, CDR2 SMNVEV, per germline (reference sequence). V lost 5 bases and J lost 3, with 17 bases in between. The CDR3 length is 16 residues. The gene calls are TRBV27 and TRBJ1-5; D is perhaps TRBD1 (5 bases). Sequencing was carried out using naive CD4+ T cells sorted from blood. The subset is: CD45RA+ positively selected. The clonotype originates from a woman aged 30 to 39 in good health. In DNA form, the CDR3 reads TGTGCCAGCAGTCCGACCATGACAGCCAACAATCAGCCCCAGCATTTT. This translates into CASSPTMTANNQPQHF.